This TCR beta chain was identified in a study of blood T cell repertoires in COVID-19. Study as a whole: Samples of COVID-19 (acute and convalescent) were obtained from the United States, Italy and Spain. The analysed material was cDNA or gDNA that came from T cells, B-cell-depleted T cells, or PBMCs.

Original processing methods: Reference gene primers were amplified, and this amplification served to estimate nucleated cell counts. TCRdb's copy holds only in-frame clones and misses some; the assay was immunoSEQ multiplex PCR. For V, J and clone size, that table is used; D and trimming come from the DNA. The sample carries approximately 140,000 clones, about four fifths recorded once. Trimming removed 0 bases from V and 5 bases from J, with 15 bases in between. Germline lookup yields CDR1 SGHNT and CDR2 YYREEE (reference sequence). This CDR3 has 15 amino acids. The clonotype comes from a woman of 80 years or more in a cohort sampled during active or convalescent COVID-19. The genes are TRBV5-4 and TRBJ2-7; D might be TRBD2 (5 bases). Source material: peripheral blood. The CDR3 spells CASSLAGKTTNEQYF. Written as DNA, the CDR3 is TGTGCCAGCAGCTTGGCCGGGAAGACAACCAACGAGCAGTACTTC.